This T cell receptor beta chain came from a study of glioma-infiltrating T cells. Amplification of TCR alpha and beta CDR3 regions from RNA used iRepertoire nested multiplex PCR. Via MiXCR, TCRdb re-called the multiplex PCR reads, giving one row per CDR3 protein. Here the sample spans roughly 42,000 distinct CDR3 sequences, approximately 20% being singletons. Germline V gene lookup returns CDR1 MNHEY and CDR2 SVGEGT. The V and J ends lost 6 bases and 0 bases respectively, with 15 bases between them. This CDR3 has 15 residues. This clonotype has ten or more counts. Sequenced input: glioma tissue, nonneoplastic brain tissue, or PBMCs (not recorded which). The receptor was isolated from a human donor with low-grade glioma or glioblastoma, undergoing nonglioma brain surgery, or in good health (not recorded which). The chain carries TRBV6-2 or TRBV6-3 and TRBJ2-7; a weak D match, TRBD1 (6 bases). The CDR3 protein is CASSYRAPHSYEQYF. In DNA, the CDR3 is TGTGCCAGCAGCTACAGGGCCCCACACTCCTACGAGCAGTACTTC.